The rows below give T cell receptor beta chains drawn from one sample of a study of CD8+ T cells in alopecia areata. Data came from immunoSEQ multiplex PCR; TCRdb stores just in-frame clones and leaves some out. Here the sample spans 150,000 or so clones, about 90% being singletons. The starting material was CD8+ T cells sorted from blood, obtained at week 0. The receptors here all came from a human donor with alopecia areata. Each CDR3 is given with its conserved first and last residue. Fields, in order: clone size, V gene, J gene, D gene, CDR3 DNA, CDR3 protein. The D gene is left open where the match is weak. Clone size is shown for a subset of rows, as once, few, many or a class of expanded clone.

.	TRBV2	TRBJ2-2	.	TGTGCCAGCATCGAAGGAACAGGGGAGCTGTTTTTT	CASIEGTGELFF
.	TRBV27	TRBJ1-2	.	TGTGCCAGCAGGTATTCTTCGTTAGGCTATGGCTACACCTTC	CASRYSSLGYGYTF
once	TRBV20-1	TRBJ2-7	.	TGCAGTGCTAGTAGCCACGCGGAGCAGTACTTC	CSASSHAEQYF
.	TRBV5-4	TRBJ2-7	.	TGTGCCAGCAGCTTGGGGGGGACATGGGACTTC	CASSLGGTWDF
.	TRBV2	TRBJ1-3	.	TGTGCCAGCAGTGAAGGGACGCTCTCTGGAAACACCATATATTTT	CASSEGTLSGNTIYF
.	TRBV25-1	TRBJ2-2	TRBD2	TGTGCCAGCAGTGTTGCGGGAGGGCGAGGGGAGCTGTTTTTT	CASSVAGGRGELFF
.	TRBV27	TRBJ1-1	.	TGTGCCAGCAGGGCCCTCACTGAAGCTTTCTTT	CASRALTEAFF
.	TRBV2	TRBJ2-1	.	TGTGCCAGCAGTGACAGGGCTAGCCGAGACAGCGAGCAGTTCTTC	CASSDRASRDSEQFF
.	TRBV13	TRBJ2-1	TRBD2	TGTGCCAGCGCTGCGGGGGCGGGAGGGCCAGCTGAGCAGTTCTTC	CASAAGAGGPAEQFF
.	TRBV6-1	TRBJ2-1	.	TGTGCCAGCAGTGATTACCACAGCTCCTACAATGAGCAGTTCTTC	CASSDYHSSYNEQFF
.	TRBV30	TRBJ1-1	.	TGTGCCTGGAGTGGGGGACTCGGGATGGGAACTGAAGCTTTCTTT	CAWSGGLGMGTEAFF
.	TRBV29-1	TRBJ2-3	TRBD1	TGCAGCAATTACAGGGGTTCCACAGATACGCAGTATTTT	CSNYRGSTDTQYF
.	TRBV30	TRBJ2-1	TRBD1	TGTGCCTGGAGTGCCCTAGGACAGGGGATCTACAATGAGCAGTTCTTC	CAWSALGQGIYNEQFF
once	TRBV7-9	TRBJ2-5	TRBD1	TGTGCCAGCAGCTTGGGACAGGGCCAAGAGACCCAGTACTTC	CASSLGQGQETQYF
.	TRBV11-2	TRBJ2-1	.	TGTGCCAGCAGCTGGGGGAACAATGAGCAGTTCTTC	CASSWGNNEQFF
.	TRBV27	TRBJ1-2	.	TGTGCCAGCAGTTTTGGCACCGGGGGGACTTACTATGGCTACACCTTC	CASSFGTGGTYYGYTF
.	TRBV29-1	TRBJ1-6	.	TGCAGCGTTGGGGAGGGATCCTATAATTCACCCCTCCACTTT	CSVGEGSYNSPLHF
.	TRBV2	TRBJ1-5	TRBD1	TGTGCCAGCAGAGCCCCGGCGGGACAGGGTTTTAATCAGCCCCAGCATTTT	CASRAPAGQGFNQPQHF
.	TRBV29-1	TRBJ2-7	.	TGCAGCGTTTCCCTCTCCTACGAGCAGTACTTC	CSVSLSYEQYF
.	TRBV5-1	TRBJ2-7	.	TGCGCCAGCAGCCACGACGAAGACTACGAGCAGTACTTC	CASSHDEDYEQYF
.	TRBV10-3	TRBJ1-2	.	TGTGCCATCAGTGAGTTATTCAAGCAGGGTGGCGATGGCTACACCTTC	CAISELFKQGGDGYTF
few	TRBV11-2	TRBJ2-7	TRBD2	TGTGCCAGCAGCTTAGTAACTAGCGGGCCGACCTACGAGCAGTACTTC	CASSLVTSGPTYEQYF
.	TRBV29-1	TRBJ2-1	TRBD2	TGCAGCGTTGAGGGGGGGACTAGCGGGAATTTCCCCCTTAGGTATGAGCAGTTCTTC	CSVEGGTSGNFPLRYEQFF
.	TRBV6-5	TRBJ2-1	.	TGTGCCAGCACTGAACAGGGAAATGAGCAGTTCTTC	CASTEQGNEQFF
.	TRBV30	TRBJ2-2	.	TGTGCCGCCCGGGACCAAAACACCGGGGAGCTGTTTTTT	CAARDQNTGELFF
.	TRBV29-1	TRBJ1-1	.	TGCAGCGTTGCCGCAGCAAACACTGAAGCTTTCTTT	CSVAAANTEAFF
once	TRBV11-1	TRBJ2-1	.	TGTGCCAGCAGTTCCGGACAGTTCTCCTACAATGAGCAGTTCTTC	CASSSGQFSYNEQFF